The 22 T cell receptor beta chains presented below share a single source sample, sequenced in a study of CD8+ T cells in alopecia areata (dated by TCRdb to 2016 to 2019). The sample's time point label is to be understood as: around 29 days on oral tofacitinib. The treatment or condition label corresponds to: oral pan-JAK inhibitor, 5-10 mg twice daily. Libraries were constructed by the immunoSEQ multiplex PCR assay. For TCR sequencing, RNA was extracted from every sample and reverse transcribed into cDNA to serve as template. Not all clones reach the TCRdb copy of this immuneACCESS table, which keeps in-frame sequences only. Checked studies attribute under half of the gap to unresolved V genes and leave the rest unexplained. Counted in this sample were about 220,000 clones; more than 45% of them appeared once. The ten largest clones add up to 1.5% to 2% of the sample. The source material was CD4+ T cells sorted from blood, sampled at week 4, from a patient treated with tofacitinib. The receptors were gathered from a human donor with alopecia areata.

This rearrangement joins TRBV10-3 to TRBJ2-3; D call uncertain. V lost 3 bases and J lost 4, with 11 bases in between. The CDR3 covers 14 residues. Germline V CDR1 and CDR2: ENHRY, SYGVKD. CDR3 residues: CAISDPSLADTQYF. Here the CDR3 DNA reads TGTGCCATCAGTGACCCCTCGCTGGCAGATACGCAGTATTTT.

As for this clone: This CDR3 is also generated by other DNA sequences in the sample. This chain connects TRBV29-1 to TRBJ1-1, with TRBD1 matching over 7 bases. Germline lookup yields CDR1 SQVTM and CDR2 ANQGSEA. J lost 0 bases, V lost 6 bases, and 4 bases had no gene match. This CDR3 contains 13 residues. The CDR3 DNA reads TGCAGCGTGGGACAGTTACTGAACACTGAAGCTTTCTTT. Its translation: CSVGQLLNTEAFF.

This chain connects TRBV4-3 to TRBJ2-3; D not resolved. The V end lost 0 bases, the J end lost 2 bases, and 6 bases lay between the germline ends. Looked up from germline, CDR1 is LGHNA and CDR2 is YSLEER. This CDR3 contains 14 residues. Here the CDR3 DNA reads TGCGCCAGCAGCCAAGATGGGTCCACAGATACGCAGTATTTT. Translation: CASSQDGSTDTQYF.

The CDR3 reads CASSARAPSMGTGELFF. CDR3 in DNA: TGTGCCAGCAGCGCGAGAGCCCCATCCATGGGTACCGGGGAGCTGTTTTTT. This rearrangement joins TRBV9 to TRBJ2-2, with D uncertain. Germline CDR1 is SGDLS and CDR2 is YYNGEE. The V end lost 3 bases, the J end lost 5 bases, and 20 bases lay between the germline ends. CDR3 length equals 17 residues.

This clone was observed once. The genes are TRBV5-1 and TRBJ2-1, with 10 bases that match TRBD2. The CDR3 is 15 residues long. CDR1 and CDR2 (germline): SGHRS, YFSETQ. The trim removed 2 bases at V and 6 bases at J, leaving 5 bases unmatched. The CDR3 is CASSLASGGLNEQFF. CDR3 nucleotides: TGCGCCAGCAGCTTAGCTAGCGGGGGACTCAATGAGCAGTTCTTC.

This chain uses TRBV7-2 with TRBJ1-6; a possible D gene is TRBD1 (5 bases). The CDR3 is made up of 15 amino acids. Trimming pared 1 base from V and 9 bases from J, leaving 13 bases between. Germline lookup yields CDR1 SGHTA and CDR2 FQGNSA. The CDR3 nucleotides are TGTGCCAGCAGCTTAGAATCAGGGAGCGGTTCACCCCTCCACTTT. Its protein is CASSLESGSGSPLHF.

This chain uses TRBV5-1 with TRBJ2-5; D gene ambiguous. The CDR3 spans 14 residues. The germline gives CDR1 SGHRS, CDR2 YFSETQ. Trimming cost V 2 bases and J 2 bases, with 10 bases left between them. The CDR3 loop is CASSFGQKQETQYF. DNA for the CDR3: TGCGCCAGCAGCTTTGGGCAGAAACAAGAGACCCAGTACTTC.

This clone came up a few times. The chain uses TRBV6-1 and TRBJ1-1; D remains ambiguous. CDR1 MNHNS and CDR2 SASEGT come from the germline V gene. Between the trimmed V and J ends, which lost 5 bases and 0 bases, there was a span of 10 bases. There are 14 residues in the CDR3. CDR3 in DNA: TGTGCCAGCAGTTTACATTACATGAACACTGAAGCTTTCTTT. Protein product: CASSLHYMNTEAFF.

This chain uses TRBV6-1 with TRBJ2-7, with 10 positions matching TRBD1. The CDR3 has 14 amino acids. Germline V gene sequence: CDR1 MNHNS, CDR2 SASEGT. The trim removed 7 bases at V and 2 bases at J, leaving 5 bases unmatched. CDR3 bases: TGTGCCAGCAAGGACAGGGGGTTCACCTACGAGCAGTACTTC. Its protein is CASKDRGFTYEQYF.

This chain uses TRBV9 with TRBJ1-4, with 7 bases identical to TRBD1. Trimming took 1 base from V and 2 from J; bases not matched to a gene: 2. Germline CDR1 reads SGDLS; CDR2 reads YYNGEE. The CDR3 extends over 15 amino acids. CDR3 sequence: CASSVMTGTNEKLFF. CDR3 sequence (DNA): TGTGCCAGCAGCGTAATGACAGGGACTAATGAAAAACTGTTTTTT.

Comment on this clone: Other DNA variants within this sample encode the same CDR3. The chain uses TRBV27 and TRBJ1-1; D gene ambiguous. This CDR3 comprises 13 residues. Germline-derived CDR1 and CDR2 are MNHEY and SMNVEV (reference sequence). Trimming left V 2 bases short and J 1 base short, with 5 bases between. CDR3 DNA: TGTGCCAGCAGTTTAGGACGGAACACTGAAGCTTTCTTT. Amino acid sequence: CASSLGRNTEAFF.

Only one count was recorded for this clone. This chain joins TRBV6-1 and TRBJ2-7; D uncertain. V was cut by 8 bases and J by 0 bases, with 8 bases left in between. The CDR3 sequence is 12 residues long. Germline V gene lookup returns CDR1 MNHNS and CDR2 SASEGT. As DNA, the CDR3 is TGTGCCAGCGGAAAGAGCTCCTACGAGCAGTACTTC. This sequence encodes CASGKSSYEQYF.

The rearrangement links TRBV27 to TRBJ1-1; D is possibly TRBD1 (5 bases). V lost 4 bases and J lost 0, with 18 bases in between. Germline V CDR1 and CDR2: MNHEY, SMNVEV (reference sequence). The CDR3 has 17 amino acids. CDR3 sequence: CASSSPLTGLMNTEAFF. The DNA for the CDR3 is TGTGCCAGCAGTTCTCCTCTTACAGGCCTGATGAACACTGAAGCTTTCTTT.

The chain recombines TRBV4-1 with TRBJ2-7; TRBD2 agrees at 7 bases. CDR1 is MGHRA and CDR2 is YSYEKL in the germline V gene. V lost 2 bases to trimming and J lost 9 bases; unmatched junction nucleotides: 16. There are 16 residues in the CDR3. The CDR3 DNA reads as TGCGCCAGCAGCCAACCCAAGGAGCGGGGTAGGGTCGGGCAGTACTTC. It yields the protein CASSQPKERGRVGQYF.

The V call is TRBV15, the J call TRBJ1-5; D not certain. V lost 0 bases and J 9 bases, leaving 9 bases between the germline ends. Looked up from germline, CDR1 is LNHNV and CDR2 is YYDKDF (reference sequence). The CDR3 has 13 residues. The CDR3: CATSRDRTGPQHF. The CDR3 DNA follows: TGTGCCACCAGCAGAGATCGTACGGGGCCCCAGCATTTT.

The chain uses TRBV11-1 and TRBJ1-1; D remains ambiguous. V was cut by 6 bases and J by 0 bases, with 11 bases left in between. The CDR3 spans 14 residues. Germline loops: CDR1 SGHAT, CDR2 FQDESV (reference sequence). The CDR3 reads CASRFSDMNTEAFF. As DNA, the CDR3 is TGTGCCAGCAGGTTCTCAGACATGAACACTGAAGCTTTCTTT.

V and J are TRBV10-3 and TRBJ1-1; D is possibly TRBD1 (5 bases). V was shortened by 0 bases and J by 8 bases, with 13 bases between the two germline ends. Germline values: CDR1 ENHRY, CDR2 SYGVKD. The length of the CDR3 is 14 residues. The DNA for the CDR3 is TGTGCCATCAGTGAGTCTGGAGGGGCAGAGGAAGCTTTCTTT. The encoded protein is CAISESGGAEEAFF.

The chain links TRBV5-1 to TRBJ2-3; 8 nucleotides align to TRBD1. This CDR3 is 17 amino acids long. The germline gives CDR1 SGHRS, CDR2 YFSETQ. V shed 4 bases and J 2 bases; nucleotides not matched to a gene: 12. The CDR3 region is CASSRSGTGDPTDTQYF. As DNA, the CDR3 is TGCGCCAGCAGCCGCTCCGGGACAGGCGACCCCACAGATACGCAGTATTTT. Together with reference TRBV5-1 and TRBJ2-3, the CDR3 gives the full variable domain: KAGVTQTPRYLIKTRGQQVTLSCSPISGHRSVSWYQQTPGQGLQFLFEYFSETQRNKGNFPGRFSGRQFSNSRSEMNVSTLELGDSALYLCASSRSGTGDPTDTQYFGPGTRLTVL.

This clone was counted between two and nine times. V gene TRBV5-6 combines with J gene TRBJ2-5; the D gene could be TRBD1 or TRBD2 (5 bases each). Gene TRBJ2-7 matches the end of the DNA better, so the J call may be wrong. The CDR3 covers 14 residues. The germline gives CDR1 SGHDT, CDR2 YYEEEE. The CDR3 sequence is CASSGIRDGYEQYF. Here the CDR3 DNA reads TGTGCCAGCAGCGGAATCCGGGACGGGTACGAGCAGTACTTC.

The gene calls are TRBV5-6 and TRBJ1-2; 9 bases are a match to TRBD1. V trimming: 2 bases; J trimming: 8 bases; junction bases outside the gene matches: 7. The CDR3 has 14 amino acids. Germline V gene lookup returns CDR1 SGHDT and CDR2 YYEEEE. CDR3 bases: TGTGCCAGCAGCTTTACCGGGACAGGGATCGGCTACACCTTC. Translated: CASSFTGTGIGYTF.

This chain uses TRBV29-1 with TRBJ1-1; D perhaps matches TRBD1 (5 bases). The length of the CDR3 is 13 residues. Germline loops: CDR1 SQVTM, CDR2 ANQGSEA. The ends were cut back, 8 bases at V and 2 bases at J, with 15 bases in the middle. CDR3 sequence: CSLRTGANTEAFF. The CDR3 nucleotides read TGCAGCTTAAGGACCGGGGCAAACACTGAAGCTTTCTTT.

The J gene is TRBJ1-1, the V gene TRBV29-1; D might be TRBD1 (6 bases). V lost 5 bases, J lost 0 bases, and 10 bases lay in between. Germline V lookup: CDR1 SQVTM, CDR2 ANQGSEA. CDR3 length equals 13 residues. The CDR3 sequence: CSVRTAMNTEAFF. DNA for the CDR3: TGCAGCGTTAGGACAGCTATGAACACTGAAGCTTTCTTT. Full variable domain (outside the CDR3, taken from reference TRBV29-1 and TRBJ1-1): SAVISQKPSRDICQRGTSLTIQCQVDSQVTMMFWYRQQPGQSLTLIATANQGSEATYESGFVIDKFPISRPNLTFSTLTVSNMSPEDSSIYLCSVRTAMNTEAFFGQGTRLTVV.